This T cell receptor (beta chain) emerged from a study of T cell repertoires in cytomegalovirus infection. One entry per CDR3 protein, called by TCRdb with MiXCR from the reads. The sample has around 70,000 distinct CDR3 sequences, approximately 30% seen once; the top ten hold 59%. Per the germline V gene, CDR1 is SGHVS and CDR2 is FQNEAQ. CDR3 length equals 16 residues. Trimming took off 6 bases at V and 2 bases at J, with 20 bases between the two ends. About this clonotype: Its target is unknown. A much larger clone differs from this one at a single base, so this may be a read error.

The gene calls are TRBV7-8 and TRBJ2-7; D is ambiguous. Material: CD8+ T cells from cultured PBMCs, obtained from culture after CMV antigen stimulation. The TCR originated in a human donor in good health (CMV status not recorded). Some clones in this sample may be carry-over from other donors' samples. DNA of the CDR3: TGTGCCAGCAGATTCCCGCCCTCGGGCGCCGCCTACGAGCAGTACTTC. This translates into CASRFPPSGAAYEQYF.